This entry lists 25 T cell receptor beta chains sequenced from one sample in a study of Ad26.COV2.S vaccination and SARS-CoV-2 variants. Libraries were prepared by immunoSEQ multiplex PCR; TCRdb keeps only in-frame clonotypes and omits some of them. There are fewer than 500,000 clones in the sample; 90% occur only once, and 4.3% lies in the top ten. Sample treatment: 15 to 20 received Ad26.COV2.S at low or high dose, single or two shots; 5 received placebo; per-sample allocation not given. Sampling was done on day 63 after the first vaccine or placebo injection. This specimen was peripheral blood, taken in a trial of Ad26.COV2.S vaccine versus placebo. These receptors originate from a person between 18 and 65 years old who received the Ad26.COV2.S COVID-19 vaccine or a placebo.

This clone was counted once. V is TRBV18 and J is TRBJ2-5; the match to TRBD2 covers 8 bases. Per the germline V gene, CDR1 is KGHSH and CDR2 is LQKENI. CDR3 length: 14 amino acids. The V gene end was trimmed by 3 bases and the J gene end by 3 bases; junction bases not matched to a gene: 3. CDR3 in DNA: TGTGCCAGCTCACCGCCGGGGGGGGAAGAGACCCAGTACTTC. Translated: CASSPPGGEETQYF.

The genes are TRBV20-1 and TRBJ1-4, with no clear D. The CDR3 runs 14 residues. Germline CDR1 reads DFQATT; CDR2 reads SNEGSKA (reference sequence). Trimming pared 3 bases from V and 6 bases from J, leaving 14 bases between. The CDR3 nucleotides are TGCAGTGCTAGTCCTGGCAGCTTTCATGAAAAACTGTTTTTT. This sequence encodes CSASPGSFHEKLFF.

The rearrangement uses TRBV19 and TRBJ1-5; the D gene is possibly TRBD1 (5 bases). The germline V and J ends were trimmed by 3 bases and 11 bases, with 11 bases remaining between them. Germline CDR1 LNHDA, CDR2 SQIVND (reference sequence). The CDR3 consists of 12 residues. CDR3 protein: CASSISGSSQHF. The CDR3 nucleotides read TGTGCCAGTAGTATTTCAGGGTCGTCCCAGCATTTT.

The V and J genes are TRBV24-1 and TRBJ2-1; D gene ambiguous. Trimming took off 2 bases at V and 1 base at J, with 8 bases between the two ends. The CDR3 is 15 amino acids. Germline V gene sequence: CDR1 KGHDR, CDR2 SFDVKD. Here the CDR3 DNA reads TGTGCCACCAGTGATTACAGCTATTCCTACAATGAGCAGTTCTTC. This gives the protein CATSDYSYSYNEQFF.

This chain uses TRBV7-2 with TRBJ2-1; D is perhaps TRBD1 (5 bases). CDR1 and CDR2 (germline): SGHTA, FQGNSA. Trimming stripped 5 bases from V and 10 bases from J, with 9 bases between. The CDR3 covers 11 residues. In DNA, the CDR3 is TGTGCCAGCAGCACGAGACAGGAGCAGTTCTTC. Amino acids: CASSTRQEQFF.

This clone was recorded only once. The rearrangement uses TRBV7-2 and TRBJ2-2; TRBD1 agrees at 8 bases. This CDR3 has 15 residues. CDR1 is SGHTA, CDR2 FQGNSA, per germline. V trimming: 1 base; J trimming: 3 bases; junction bases outside the gene matches: 1. The CDR3 nucleotides are TGTGCCAGCAGCTTAGGGACAGGGTACACCGGGGAGCTGTTTTTT. This gives the protein CASSLGTGYTGELFF.

The chain recombines TRBV30 with TRBJ1-6; maybe TRBD1 (6 bases). The CDR3 is 16 residues long. V was shortened by 1 base and J by 0 bases, with 10 bases between the two germline ends. Per germline, CDR1 GTSNPN and CDR2 SVGIG (reference sequence). The CDR3 sequence is CAWSETGSSYNSPLHF. The CDR3 coding sequence is TGTGCCTGGAGTGAAACAGGGAGCTCCTATAATTCACCCCTCCACTTT.

This chain links TRBV2 with TRBJ1-1, with D possibly matching TRBD1 (6 bases). Trimming stripped 4 bases from V and 12 bases from J, with 15 bases between. CDR3 length: 12 residues. Germline CDR1 and CDR2: SNHLY and FYNNEI. The CDR3 bases are TGTGCCAGCAGTGTTCCCAGGGGTAGACCTTTCTTT. Protein: CASSVPRGRPFF. The full variable domain, rest sourced from reference TRBV2 and TRBJ1-1, is EPEVTQTPSHQVTQMGQEVILRCVPISNHLYFYWYRQILGQKVEFLVSFYNNEISEKSEIFDDQFSVERPDGSNFTLKIRSTKLEDSAMYFCASSVPRGRPFFGQGTRLTVV.

The genes are TRBV9 and TRBJ2-3; D assignment may be TRBD1 or TRBD2 (5 bases each). V lost 0 bases and J 1 base, leaving 12 bases between the germline ends. Germline V gene sequence: CDR1 SGDLS, CDR2 YYNGEE. The CDR3 contains 16 residues. CDR3 sequence reads: CASSVDRDRGTDTQYF. DNA for the CDR3: TGTGCCAGCAGCGTAGATCGGGACCGCGGCACAGATACGCAGTATTTT.

The rearrangement joins TRBV27 to TRBJ1-1; TRBD1 agrees at 7 bases. V shed 4 bases, J shed 3 bases, and the junction held 8 bases outside the gene matches. This CDR3 has 15 residues. Germline CDR1 reads MNHEY; CDR2 reads SMNVEV (reference sequence). The chain's CDR3 is CASSSRQGWDTEAFF. CDR3 nucleotide sequence: TGTGCCAGCAGTTCGCGACAGGGTTGGGACACTGAAGCTTTCTTT.

The gene calls are TRBV6-2 or TRBV6-3 and TRBJ2-1, with 9 bases aligning to TRBD2. After removal of 6 bases from V and 7 bases from J, the junction contained 10 bases not matched to a gene. Germline V gene data show CDR1 as MNHEY and CDR2 as SVGEGT. The CDR3 has 15 residues. CDR3 protein: CASSLGTSIRNEQFF. The CDR3 region has the DNA TGTGCCAGCAGCCTCGGGACTAGCATCAGGAATGAGCAGTTCTTC.

The genes are TRBV6-5 and TRBJ2-2; 7 bases are a match to TRBD1. V lost 11 bases to trimming and J lost 2 bases; unmatched junction nucleotides: 5. Per germline, CDR1 MNHEY and CDR2 SVGAGI. The length of the CDR3 is 13 residues. The CDR3 sequence: CAFDRDNTGELFF. CDR3 sequence (DNA): TGTGCCTTTGACAGGGATAACACCGGGGAGCTGTTTTTT.

V is TRBV2 and J is TRBJ2-7, with D perhaps TRBD2 (6 bases). This CDR3 is 12 amino acids long. Germline V gene data show CDR1 as SNHLY and CDR2 as FYNNEI. V gave up 9 bases and J gave up 1 base, with 10 bases separating them. CDR3 DNA: TGTGCCAGTGAGGAGGGTTCCTACGAGCAGTACTTC. Protein: CASEEGSYEQYF.

The rearrangement links TRBV2 to TRBJ2-2; 8 nucleotides align to TRBD1. V shed 6 bases and J 7 bases; nucleotides not matched to a gene: 7. Germline V CDR1 and CDR2: SNHLY, FYNNEI. The CDR3 extends over 14 amino acids. The CDR3 region has the DNA TGTGCCAGCAGGAACGACAGGGGCGACGGGGAGCTGTTTTTT. It is translated as CASRNDRGDGELFF.

CDR3 region: CASSRGLEQYF. CDR3 coding DNA: TGTGCCAGCAGCAGGGGGCTCGAGCAGTACTTC. The V gene is TRBV11-2, the J gene TRBJ2-7; 7 bases fit TRBD1. CDR1 and CDR2 (germline): SGHAT, FQNNGV. The junction had 1 base not matched to a gene; V was cut back by 5 bases and J by 6 bases. The CDR3 covers 11 residues.

The chain links TRBV10-3 to TRBJ2-1; D could derive from TRBD1 or TRBD2 (6 bases each). The CDR3 is 15 amino acids. Germline V lookup: CDR1 ENHRY, CDR2 SYGVKD. Trimming removed 0 bases at V and 8 bases at J, with 14 bases between. The chain's CDR3 is CAISESNRGHDEQFF. The CDR3 DNA follows: TGTGCCATCAGTGAGTCGAACCGGGGGCATGATGAGCAGTTCTTC.

The rearrangement joins TRBV6-5 to TRBJ2-5; 10 nucleotides agree with TRBD2. Germline CDR1 reads MNHEY; CDR2 reads SVGAGI. V was clipped by 8 bases and J by 6 bases; unmatched bases: 9. The CDR3 is made up of 14 amino acids. In DNA, the CDR3 is TGTGCCAGCGGCTCTAGCGGGAGCAGGAAGACCCAGTACTTC. Its translation is CASGSSGSRKTQYF.

This sequence joins TRBV5-5 and TRBJ2-1, with TRBD1 matching 8 bases. This CDR3 region has 13 residues. J lost 14 bases, V lost 4 bases, and 11 bases had no gene match. Germline V lookup: CDR1 SGHKS, CDR2 YYEKEE (reference sequence). The chain's CDR3 is CASSLLFETGEFF. CDR3 nucleotides: TGTGCCAGCAGCCTTCTTTTTGAGACAGGGGAGTTCTTC.

The chain recombines TRBV3-1 (or the pseudogene TRBV3-2) with TRBJ2-7, with no clear D. The CDR3 has 14 residues. Germline CDR1 reads LGHDT; CDR2 reads YNNKEL (reference sequence). The V end was cut by 0 bases, the J end by 5 bases, with 11 bases between. This CDR3 reads CASSQEWGTDEQYF. CDR3 DNA sequence: TGTGCCAGCAGCCAAGAATGGGGTACGGACGAGCAGTACTTC.

DNA of the CDR3: TGTGCCAGCAGTTACGGGTTGAGGGTCTCGCTGGGCGTCCTGACTTTC. Encoded protein: CASSYGLRVSLGVLTF. The gene calls are TRBV6-6 and TRBJ2-6; possibly TRBD2 for D (5 bases). In germline, CDR1 is MNHNY, CDR2 SVGAGI (reference sequence). This CDR3 region has 16 residues. Trimming stripped 2 bases from V and 12 bases from J, with 20 bases between.

The J gene is TRBJ1-5, the V gene TRBV19; 7 positions match TRBD1. The trim removed 5 bases at V and 6 bases at J, leaving 10 bases unmatched. Per the germline V gene, CDR1 is LNHDA and CDR2 is SQIVND (reference sequence). CDR3 length: 15 amino acids. DNA of the CDR3: TGTGCCAGTAGTGCACGACAGGGATCTTCTCAGCCCCAGCATTTT. This sequence encodes CASSARQGSSQPQHF.

The chain uses TRBV5-1 and TRBJ1-2, with 7 positions matching TRBD1. The junction had 10 bases not matched to a gene; V was cut back by 3 bases and J by 2 bases. This CDR3 spans 16 amino acids. Germline values: CDR1 SGHRS, CDR2 YFSETQ. In nucleotides, the CDR3 is TGCGCCAGCAGCTGGGATCCGGGACAGCTGAACTATGGCTACACCTTC. Protein sequence: CASSWDPGQLNYGYTF.

The rearrangement links TRBV5-4 to TRBJ2-1; 8 bases agree with TRBD2. In germline, CDR1 is SGHNT, CDR2 YYREEE (reference sequence). The CDR3 runs to 15 residues. J was trimmed by 4 bases and V by 2 bases; bases with no gene match: 5. CDR3 nucleotides: TGTGCCAGCAGCTTACGGGGGGGGATATACAATGAGCAGTTCTTC. This encodes CASSLRGGIYNEQFF.

Only one count was recorded for this clone. The chain employs TRBV6-5 and TRBJ1-2, with D unresolved. The CDR3 is 15 amino acids. The germline gives CDR1 MNHEY, CDR2 SVGAGI. The V and J ends lost 0 bases and 6 bases respectively, with 14 bases between them. This CDR3 reads CASSYSAGVLDGYTF. Written as DNA, the CDR3 is TGTGCCAGCAGTTACTCGGCGGGTGTTTTGGATGGCTACACCTTC.

This chain links TRBV28 with TRBJ1-2; D is undetermined. The CDR3 loop spans 15 amino acids. Trimming stripped 4 bases from V and 0 bases from J, with 12 bases between. The germline V gene has CDR1 MDHEN and CDR2 SYDVKM. Here the CDR3 reads CASSSPGFPNYGYTF. For the CDR3, the DNA is TGTGCCAGCAGTTCCCCGGGGTTTCCTAACTATGGCTACACCTTC.